The 6 T cell receptor beta chains presented below share a single source sample, sequenced in a study of tumor-infiltrating lymphocytes in primary liver carcinoma. Extraction also yielded germline DNA, while blood RNA was obtained from unsorted whole blood. Total RNA (roughly 530 ng) served as template for TCR beta cDNA synthesis primed by a constant-region primer. It was through three nested multiplex PCR rounds of slightly modified ARM-PCR that TCR beta libraries arose. Running ten to eleven cycles apiece, the first two PCR rounds relied on TRBV1-TRBV30 forward primers together with a C-beta reverse primer. Each CDR3 protein is one row after TCRdb ran MiXCR on the multiplex PCR reads. The sample records hundreds of thousands of distinct CDR3 sequences, 60% to 80% being singletons. The source material was peripheral blood. The receptor set was obtained from a man in his forties or fifties with primary liver carcinoma and hepatitis B virus infection.

This sequence joins TRBV30 and TRBJ2-7, with D possibly matching TRBD2 (6 bases). Trimming pared 2 bases from V and 6 bases from J, leaving 14 bases between. This CDR3 spans 13 amino acids. Germline values: CDR1 GTSNPN, CDR2 SVGIG (reference sequence). The CDR3 here is CAWSREDPCEQYF. The CDR3 region has the DNA TGTGCCTGGAGTAGGGAGGACCCCTGCGAGCAGTACTTC.

On this clonotype: In this CDR3 the conserved last residue, phenylalanine or tryptophan, is missing, so a read error is likely. The chain carries TRBV6-1 and TRBJ1-2; D is undetermined. This CDR3 has 15 amino acids. Germline CDR1 MNHNS, CDR2 SASEGT. The CDR3 is CASSEAHGINYDYTL. The CDR3 DNA reads as TGTGCCAGCAGTGAAGCGCATGGGATTAACTATGACTACACCTTG.

In regard to this clonotype: A read error may produce the germline difference seen at one junction end. This sequence joins TRBV6-6 and TRBJ1-5; a weak D match, TRBD1 (6 bases). Germline lookup yields CDR1 MNHNY and CDR2 SVGAGI (reference sequence). The CDR3 has 14 residues. The CDR3 here is CASNKGGSNHPHHF. CDR3 DNA sequence: TGTGCCAGCAATAAAGGGGGTAGCAATCATCCCCATCATTTT.

For this clonotype: The junction shows a germline mismatch at one end, possibly a read error. The J gene is TRBJ1-2, the V gene TRBV7-3; no definite D call. This CDR3 has 12 amino acids. Germline CDR1 and CDR2: SGHTA and FQGTGA. The CDR3 is CASSLQSGFPVF. The CDR3 coding sequence is TGTGCCAGCAGCTTACAATCCGGATTTCCTGTCTTC.

The sample holds a few counts of this clonotype. In nucleotides, the CDR3 is TGTGCCAGCAGACAGGCAGGGGCTGGAAACACCATATATTTT. This gives the protein CASRQAGAGNTIYF. The chain couples TRBV25-1 to TRBJ1-3; D is possibly TRBD1 (6 bases). CDR1 is MGHDK and CDR2 is SYGVNS in the germline V gene. V was clipped by 6 bases and J by 2 bases, with 11 bases between them. The CDR3 covers 14 residues.

Details on this clonotype: Mismatch with germline at one junction end may stem from a read error. The chain links TRBV6-2 or TRBV6-3 to TRBJ2-7, with D maybe TRBD2 (5 bases). CDR3 length: 14 amino acids. Looked up from germline, CDR1 is MNHEY and CDR2 is SVGEGT. The CDR3 DNA reads TGTACCAGCAGTTACGCTAGCCCCACATCAGAGCAGTACTTC. Protein: CTSSYASPTSEQYF.